This TCR beta chain is drawn from a study of cytomegalovirus exposure and HLA in healthy donors. For the study at large: The same platform used for the roughly 650 first-cohort repertoires was also used for the 95 to 150 validation repertoires, as a later analysis reported.

Produced via immunoSEQ multiplex PCR; TCRdb's table is partial and in-frame only. The repertoire holds about 160,000 clones, with around four fifths as singletons. The V gene end was trimmed by 3 bases and the J gene end by 7 bases; junction bases not matched to a gene: 10. Germline V lookup: CDR1 MNHEY, CDR2 SMNVEV (reference sequence). The length of the CDR3 is 16 residues. Material: PBMCs. The sequence was obtained from a young man in good health and CMV-seropositive. V is TRBV27 and J is TRBJ2-1; TRBD2 aligns across 9 bases. The CDR3 loop is CASSFVGGGAGNEQFF. CDR3 sequence (DNA): TGTGCCAGCAGTTTTGTGGGCGGGGGGGCCGGTAATGAGCAGTTCTTC.